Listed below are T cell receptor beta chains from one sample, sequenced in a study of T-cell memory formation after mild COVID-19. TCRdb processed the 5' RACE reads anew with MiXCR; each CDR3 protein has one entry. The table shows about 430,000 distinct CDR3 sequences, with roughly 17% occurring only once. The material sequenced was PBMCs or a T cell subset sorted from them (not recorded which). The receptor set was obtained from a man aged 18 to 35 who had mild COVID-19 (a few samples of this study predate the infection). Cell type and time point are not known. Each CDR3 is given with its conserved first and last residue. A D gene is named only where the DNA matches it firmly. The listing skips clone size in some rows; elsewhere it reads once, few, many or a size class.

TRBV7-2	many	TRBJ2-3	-	TGTGCCAGCAACCCGAGGGGGGGAAACACAGATACGCAGTATTTT	CASNPRGGNTDTQYF
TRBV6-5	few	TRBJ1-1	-	TGTGCCAGCAGTTACTCGATAGGGGCCCGGACTGAAGCTTTCTTT	CASSYSIGARTEAFF
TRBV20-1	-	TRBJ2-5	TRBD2	TGCAGTGCTAGTCGGGCTAGCGGGGGGGGATACGTAGAGACCCAGTACTTC	CSASRASGGGYVETQYF
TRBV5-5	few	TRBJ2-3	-	TGTGCCAGCAGCTGGCGAGAGTTCACAGATACGCAGTATTTT	CASSWREFTDTQYF
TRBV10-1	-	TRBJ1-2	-	TGCGCCAGCAGTGAGTCAACGGGGAATGGCTACACCTTC	CASSESTGNGYTF
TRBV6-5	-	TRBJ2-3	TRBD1	TGTGCCAGCAGCGACAGGGGCCCCGATACGCAGTATTTT	CASSDRGPDTQYF
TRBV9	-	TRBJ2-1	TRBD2	TGTGCCAGCAGCCCTCCCCTGGGGGCTAGCGGGGGGTATAATGAGCAGTTCTTC	CASSPPLGASGGYNEQFF
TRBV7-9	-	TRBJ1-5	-	TGTGCCAGCAGCTCCGGGGCGGGTGCCCTTCCCCAGCATTTT	CASSSGAGALPQHF
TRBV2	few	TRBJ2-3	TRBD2	TGTGCCAGCACGTACCTAACTAGCGGGATCGCAGATACGCAGTATTTT	CASTYLTSGIADTQYF
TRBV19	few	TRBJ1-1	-	TGTGCCAGCCAAAATACAGAGACCTACACTGAAGCTTTCTTT	CASQNTETYTEAFF
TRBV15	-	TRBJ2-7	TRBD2	TGTGCCACCAGCAAGGCTAGCGGGGGGGCCTCCTACGAGCAGTACTTC	CATSKASGGASYEQYF
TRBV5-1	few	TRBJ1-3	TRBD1	TGCGCCAGCAGCGAGACAGGGGTTGGAAACACCATATATTTT	CASSETGVGNTIYF
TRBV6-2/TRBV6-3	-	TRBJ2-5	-	TGTGCCAGCAAGGCAGAGACCCAGTACTTC	CASKAETQYF